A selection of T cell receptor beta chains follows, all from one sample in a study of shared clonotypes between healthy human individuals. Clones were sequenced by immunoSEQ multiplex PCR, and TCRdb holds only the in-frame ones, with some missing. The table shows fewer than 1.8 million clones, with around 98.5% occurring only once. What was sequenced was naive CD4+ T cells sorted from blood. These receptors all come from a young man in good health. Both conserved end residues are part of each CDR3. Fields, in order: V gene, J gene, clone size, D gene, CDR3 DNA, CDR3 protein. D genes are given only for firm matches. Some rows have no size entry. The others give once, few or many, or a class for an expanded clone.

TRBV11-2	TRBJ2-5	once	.	TGTGCCAGCAGCTTAGATCCCGCGAGCACAGGGCTCCAAGAGACCCAGTACTTC	CASSLDPASTGLQETQYF
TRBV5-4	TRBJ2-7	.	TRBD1	TGTGCCAGCAGCTTAAGGAGACAGGGGTCCTACGAGCAGTACTTC	CASSLRRQGSYEQYF
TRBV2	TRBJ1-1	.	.	TGTGCCACACAGGGTATATACACTGAAGCTTTCTTT	CATQGIYTEAFF
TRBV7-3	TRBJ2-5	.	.	TGTGCCAGCAGCTTCGCCGGAGACCAAGAGACCCAGTACTTC	CASSFAGDQETQYF
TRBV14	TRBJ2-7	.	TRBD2	TGTGCCAGCAGCCAAGGTAGCGGGAGAGACTACGAGCAGTACTTC	CASSQGSGRDYEQYF
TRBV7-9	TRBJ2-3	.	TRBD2	TGTGCCAGCAGCTTACGAGTCCTAGCGGGAGGCCACACAGATACGCAGTATTTT	CASSLRVLAGGHTDTQYF
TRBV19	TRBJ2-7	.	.	TGTGCCAGTAGTATAGTCGCAGGAAGCTCCTACGAGCAGTACTTC	CASSIVAGSSYEQYF
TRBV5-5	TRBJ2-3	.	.	TGTGCCAGCAGCTTGGCCTTGATCGGATCAACAGATACGCAGTATTTT	CASSLALIGSTDTQYF
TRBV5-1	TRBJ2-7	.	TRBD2	TGCGCCAGCAGCTTGGGGGTAGCGGGAGGGATGGACGAGCAGTACTTC	CASSLGVAGGMDEQYF
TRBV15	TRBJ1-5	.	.	TGTGCCACCAGCAGAGATGATAGGCCCCAGCATTTT	CATSRDDRPQHF
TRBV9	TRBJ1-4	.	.	TGTGCCAGCAGTGAAGGGTTGGGAAAACTGTTTTTT	CASSEGLGKLFF
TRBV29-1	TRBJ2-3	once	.	TGCAGCGTTGGGGGTGAGGCGCCATGGGGGCTGAAACCAGATACGCAGTATTTT	CSVGGEAPWGLKPDTQYF
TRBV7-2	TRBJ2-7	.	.	TGTGCCAGCAGCTTAGCGGGGTCTCCCGCCATCTACGAGCAGTACTTC	CASSLAGSPAIYEQYF
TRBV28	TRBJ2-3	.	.	TGTGCCACCCGAGGGGGGCGCTCTAGCACAGATACGCAGTATTTT	CATRGGRSSTDTQYF
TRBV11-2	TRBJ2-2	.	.	TGTGCCAGCGGCAGGGCTCTCACCGGGGAGCTGTTTTTT	CASGRALTGELFF
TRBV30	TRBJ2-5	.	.	TGTGCCTGGAGTTCTATCTCCTGGGAAGAGACCCAGTACTTC	CAWSSISWEETQYF
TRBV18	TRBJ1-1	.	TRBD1	TGTGCCAGCTCATTTCGGACAGGGGGGGGATCGGGCACTGAAGCTTTCTTT	CASSFRTGGGSGTEAFF
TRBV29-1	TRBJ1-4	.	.	TGCAGCGTAAAAAGCCCACAGGGCGGGCAGGAACTGTTTTTT	CSVKSPQGGQELFF
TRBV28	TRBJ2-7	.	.	TGTGCCAGCACCTCAGGGGCAACCCCCTACGAGCAGTACTTC	CASTSGATPYEQYF
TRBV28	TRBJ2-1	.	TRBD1	TGTGCCAGCAGTTTATTACAGGGGGACTACAATGAGCAGTTCTTC	CASSLLQGDYNEQFF
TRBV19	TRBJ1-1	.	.	TGTGCCAGTAGTAAGAAAATGAACACTGAAGCTTTCTTT	CASSKKMNTEAFF